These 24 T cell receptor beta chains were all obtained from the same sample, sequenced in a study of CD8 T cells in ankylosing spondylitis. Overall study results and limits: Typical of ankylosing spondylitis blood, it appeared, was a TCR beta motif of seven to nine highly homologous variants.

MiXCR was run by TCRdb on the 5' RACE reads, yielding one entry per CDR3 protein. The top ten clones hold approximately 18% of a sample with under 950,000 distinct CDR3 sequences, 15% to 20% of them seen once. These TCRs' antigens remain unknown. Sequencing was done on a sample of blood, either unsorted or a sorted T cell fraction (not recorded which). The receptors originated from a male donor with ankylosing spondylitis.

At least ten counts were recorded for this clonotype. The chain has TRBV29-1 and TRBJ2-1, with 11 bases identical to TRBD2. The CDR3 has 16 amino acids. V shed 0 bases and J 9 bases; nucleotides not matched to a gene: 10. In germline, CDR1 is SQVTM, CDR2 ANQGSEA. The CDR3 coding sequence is TGCAGCGTTGAAGATTGGGGGACTAGCGGACGGGGTGAGCAGTTCTTC. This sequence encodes CSVEDWGTSGRGEQFF.

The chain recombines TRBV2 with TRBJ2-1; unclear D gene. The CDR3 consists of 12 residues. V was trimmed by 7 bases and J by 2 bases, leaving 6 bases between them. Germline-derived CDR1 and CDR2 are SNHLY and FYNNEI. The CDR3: CASIEAYNEQFF. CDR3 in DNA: TGTGCCAGCATTGAGGCCTACAATGAGCAGTTCTTC. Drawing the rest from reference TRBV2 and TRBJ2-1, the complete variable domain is EPEVTQTPSHQVTQMGQEVILRCVPISNHLYFYWYRQILGQKVEFLVSFYNNEISEKSEIFDDQFSVERPDGSNFTLKIRSTKLEDSAMYFCASIEAYNEQFFGPGTRLTVL.

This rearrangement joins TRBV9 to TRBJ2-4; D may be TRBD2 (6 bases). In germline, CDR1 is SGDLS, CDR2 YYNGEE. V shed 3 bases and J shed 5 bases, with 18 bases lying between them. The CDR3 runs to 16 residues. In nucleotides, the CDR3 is TGTGCCAGCAGCGCCCACACGCGACTAGAGCAAAACATTCAGTACTTC. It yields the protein CASSAHTRLEQNIQYF.

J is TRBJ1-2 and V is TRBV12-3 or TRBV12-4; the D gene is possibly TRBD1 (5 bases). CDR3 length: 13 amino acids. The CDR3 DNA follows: TGTGCGGTCCCCGCGGGGGCTAACTATGGCTACACCTTC. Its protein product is CAVPAGANYGYTF.

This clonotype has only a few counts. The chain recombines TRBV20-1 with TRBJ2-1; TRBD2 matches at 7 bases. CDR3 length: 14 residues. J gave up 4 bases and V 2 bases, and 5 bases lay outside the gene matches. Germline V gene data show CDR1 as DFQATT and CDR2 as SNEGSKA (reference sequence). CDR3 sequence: CSARPSGAYNEQFF. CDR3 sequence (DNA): TGCAGTGCTAGACCCAGCGGGGCGTACAATGAGCAGTTCTTC.

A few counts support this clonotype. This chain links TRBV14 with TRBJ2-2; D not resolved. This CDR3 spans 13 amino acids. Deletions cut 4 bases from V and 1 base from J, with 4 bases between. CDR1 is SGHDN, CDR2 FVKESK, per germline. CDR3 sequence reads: CASSRVNTGELFF. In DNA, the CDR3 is TGTGCCAGCAGCCGAGTGAACACCGGGGAGCTGTTTTTT. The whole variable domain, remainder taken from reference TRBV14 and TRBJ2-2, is EAGVTQFPSHSVIEKGQTVTLRCDPISGHDNLYWYRRVMGKEIKFLLHFVKESKQDESGMPNNRFLAERTGGTYSTLKVQPAELEDSGVYFCASSRVNTGELFFGEGSRLTVL.

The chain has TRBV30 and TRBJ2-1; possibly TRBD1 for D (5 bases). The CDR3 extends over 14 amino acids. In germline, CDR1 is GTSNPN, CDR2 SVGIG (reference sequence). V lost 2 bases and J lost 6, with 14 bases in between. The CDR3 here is CAWSPPPTGNEQFF. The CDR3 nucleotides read TGTGCCTGGAGTCCCCCGCCCACAGGCAATGAGCAGTTCTTC.

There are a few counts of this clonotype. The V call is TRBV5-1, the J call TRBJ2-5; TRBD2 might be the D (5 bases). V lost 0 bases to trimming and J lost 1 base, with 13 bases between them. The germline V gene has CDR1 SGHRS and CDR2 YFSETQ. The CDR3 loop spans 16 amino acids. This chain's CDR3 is CASSLATTWPQETQYF. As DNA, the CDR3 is TGCGCCAGCAGCTTGGCGACTACCTGGCCCCAAGAGACCCAGTACTTC.

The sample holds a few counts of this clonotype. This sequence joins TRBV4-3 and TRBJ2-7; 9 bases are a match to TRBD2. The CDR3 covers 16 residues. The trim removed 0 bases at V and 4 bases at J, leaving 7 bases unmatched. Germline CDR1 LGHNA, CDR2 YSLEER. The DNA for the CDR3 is TGCGCCAGCAGCCAAGAATTGAGCGGGAGGACTTACGAGCAGTACTTC. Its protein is CASSQELSGRTYEQYF.

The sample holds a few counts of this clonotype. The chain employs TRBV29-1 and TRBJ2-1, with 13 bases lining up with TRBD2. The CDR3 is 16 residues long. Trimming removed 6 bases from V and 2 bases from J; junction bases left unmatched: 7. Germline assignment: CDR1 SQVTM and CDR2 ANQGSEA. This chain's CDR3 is CSVTGTSGTTYNEQFF. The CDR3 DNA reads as TGCAGCGTAACGGGGACTAGCGGGACTACCTACAATGAGCAGTTCTTC.

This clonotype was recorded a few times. The CDR3, as DNA: TGCAGTGCTAGGGACAGGGCCTCTGGGGCCAACGTCCTGACTTTC. It translates to CSARDRASGANVLTF. The chain links TRBV20-1 to TRBJ2-6; 8 bases are shared with TRBD1. This CDR3 spans 15 amino acids. The germline CDR1 and CDR2 sequences are DFQATT and SNEGSKA (reference sequence). Unmatched junction bases numbered 1, after V lost 3 bases and J lost 0 bases.

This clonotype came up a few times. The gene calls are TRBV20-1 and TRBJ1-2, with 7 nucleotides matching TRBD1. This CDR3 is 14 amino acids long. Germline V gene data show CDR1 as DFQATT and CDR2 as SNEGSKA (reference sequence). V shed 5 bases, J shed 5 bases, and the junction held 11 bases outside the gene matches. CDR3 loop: CSALHDREGYGYTF. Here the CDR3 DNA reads TGCAGTGCTTTACATGACAGGGAGGGGTATGGCTACACCTTC.

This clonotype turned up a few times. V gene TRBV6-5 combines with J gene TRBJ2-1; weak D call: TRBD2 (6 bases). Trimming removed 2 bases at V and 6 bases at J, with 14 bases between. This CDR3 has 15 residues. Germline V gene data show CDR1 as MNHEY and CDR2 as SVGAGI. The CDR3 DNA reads TGTGCCAGCAGTTACGCGGCGGGGAGGTCCAATGAGCAGTTCTTC. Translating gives CASSYAAGRSNEQFF.

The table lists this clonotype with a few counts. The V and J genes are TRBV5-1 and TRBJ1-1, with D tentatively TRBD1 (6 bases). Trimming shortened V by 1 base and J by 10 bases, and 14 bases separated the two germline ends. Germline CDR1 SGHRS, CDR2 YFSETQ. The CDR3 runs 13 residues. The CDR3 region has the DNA TGCGCCAGCAGCTTGTCAGGGGAGCAAGGAGCTTTCTTT. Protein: CASSLSGEQGAFF.

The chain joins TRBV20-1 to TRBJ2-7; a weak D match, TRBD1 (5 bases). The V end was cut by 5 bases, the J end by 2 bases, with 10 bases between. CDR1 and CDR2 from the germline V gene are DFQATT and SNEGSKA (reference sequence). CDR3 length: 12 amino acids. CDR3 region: CSASDSTYEQYF. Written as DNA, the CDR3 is TGCAGTGCTTCCGACAGCACCTACGAGCAGTACTTC.

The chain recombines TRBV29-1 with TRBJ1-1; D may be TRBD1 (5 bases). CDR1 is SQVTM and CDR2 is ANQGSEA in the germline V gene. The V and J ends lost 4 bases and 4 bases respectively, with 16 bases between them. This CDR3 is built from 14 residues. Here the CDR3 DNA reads TGCAGCGTTGCGGCAGGCCGAACAGGCACTGAAGCTTTCTTT. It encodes CSVAAGRTGTEAFF.

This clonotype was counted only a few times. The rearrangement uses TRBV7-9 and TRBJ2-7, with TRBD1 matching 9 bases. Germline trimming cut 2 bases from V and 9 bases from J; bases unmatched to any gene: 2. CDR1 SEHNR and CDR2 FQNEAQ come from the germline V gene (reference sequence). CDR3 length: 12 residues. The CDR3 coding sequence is TGTGCCAGCAGCTTAACGGGACAGGGGCAGTACTTC. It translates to CASSLTGQGQYF.

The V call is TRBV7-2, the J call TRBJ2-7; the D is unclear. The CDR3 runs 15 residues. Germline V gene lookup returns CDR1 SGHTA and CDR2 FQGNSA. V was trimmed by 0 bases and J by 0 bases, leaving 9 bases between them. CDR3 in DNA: TGTGCCAGCAGCTTAGCGCCGGTTTCCTCCTACGAGCAGTACTTC. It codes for CASSLAPVSSYEQYF.

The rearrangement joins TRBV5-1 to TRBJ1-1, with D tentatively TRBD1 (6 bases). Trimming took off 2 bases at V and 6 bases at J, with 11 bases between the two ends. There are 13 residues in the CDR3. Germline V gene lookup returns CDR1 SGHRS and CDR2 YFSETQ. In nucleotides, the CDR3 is TGCGCCAGCAGCTTTACAGGGTGGGCTGAAGCTTTCTTT. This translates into CASSFTGWAEAFF.

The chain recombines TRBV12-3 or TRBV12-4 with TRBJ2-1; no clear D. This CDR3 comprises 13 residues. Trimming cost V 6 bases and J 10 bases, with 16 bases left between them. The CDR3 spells CASRTLRSDEQFF. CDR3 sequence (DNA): TGTGCCAGCAGAACCCTTAGGAGCGACGAGCAGTTCTTC.

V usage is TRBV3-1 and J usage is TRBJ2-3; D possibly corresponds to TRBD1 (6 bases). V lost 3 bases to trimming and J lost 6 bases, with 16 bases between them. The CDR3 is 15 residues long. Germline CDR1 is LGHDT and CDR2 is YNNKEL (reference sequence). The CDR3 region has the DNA TGTGCCAGCAGCCAGGGTCTACAGGGCGGGGATACGCAGTATTTT. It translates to CASSQGLQGGDTQYF.

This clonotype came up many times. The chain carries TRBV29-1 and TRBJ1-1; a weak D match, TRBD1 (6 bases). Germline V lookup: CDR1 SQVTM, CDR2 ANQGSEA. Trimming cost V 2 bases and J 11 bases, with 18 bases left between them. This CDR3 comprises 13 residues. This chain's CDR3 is CSVEHLRVRGAFF. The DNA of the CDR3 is TGCAGCGTTGAACACTTACGGGTCAGGGGCGCTTTCTTT.

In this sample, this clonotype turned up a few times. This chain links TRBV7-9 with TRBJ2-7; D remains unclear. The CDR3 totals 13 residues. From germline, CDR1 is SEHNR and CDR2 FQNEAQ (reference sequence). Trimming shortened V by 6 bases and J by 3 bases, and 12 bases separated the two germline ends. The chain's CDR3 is CASSYTGHYEQYF. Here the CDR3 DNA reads TGTGCCAGCAGTTATACCGGGCACTACGAGCAGTACTTC.

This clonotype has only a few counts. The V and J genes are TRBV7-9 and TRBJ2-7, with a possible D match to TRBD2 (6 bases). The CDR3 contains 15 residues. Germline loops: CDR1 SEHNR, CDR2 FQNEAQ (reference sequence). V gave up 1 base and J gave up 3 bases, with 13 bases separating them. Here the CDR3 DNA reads TGTGCCAGCAGCTTAGGGGGAGGCCCATACTACGAGCAGTACTTC. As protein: CASSLGGGPYYEQYF.